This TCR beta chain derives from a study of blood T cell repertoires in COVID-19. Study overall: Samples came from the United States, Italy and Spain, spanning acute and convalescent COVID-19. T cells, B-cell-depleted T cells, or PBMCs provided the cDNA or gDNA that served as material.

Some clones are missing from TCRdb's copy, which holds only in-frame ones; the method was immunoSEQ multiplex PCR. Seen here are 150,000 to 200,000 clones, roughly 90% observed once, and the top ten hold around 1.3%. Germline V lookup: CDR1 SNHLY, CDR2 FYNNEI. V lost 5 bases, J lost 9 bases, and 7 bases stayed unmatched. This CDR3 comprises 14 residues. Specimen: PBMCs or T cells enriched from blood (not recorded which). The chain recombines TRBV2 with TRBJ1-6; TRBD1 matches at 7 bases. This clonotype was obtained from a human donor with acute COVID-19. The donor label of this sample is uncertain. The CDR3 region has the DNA TGTGCCAGCAGTCCAGGGACAGACCCTTCACCCCTCCACTTT. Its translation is CASSPGTDPSPLHF.